This entry describes one T cell receptor (beta chain). It lacks a known antigen. No base-level quality is on record; no much larger clone is a single base apart. The immunoSEQ hsTCRB assay version 4, run in survey mode, was used to sequence TCRbeta repertoires from genomic DNA. For TCRbeta sequencing, genomic DNA was diluted to approximately 9.6 ng/uL, and up to roughly 1 ug was used per sample. The study's processing was this. Analysis of the TCRbeta data was done in ImmunoSeq Analyzer 3.0, and diversity was computed on productive nucleotide rearrangements. Using the Immunarch R package, the improved Chao index served to estimate lower-bound TCR diversity and the Gini coefficient served to estimate clonality. Different nucleotide rearrangements encoding the same CDR3beta amino acid sequence were counted as distinct clonotypes. Differential abundance analysis identified TCRbeta sequences significantly enriched in antigen-responding cells relative to anti-CD3/anti-CD28-activated cells. GLIPH2 grouped TCRs by predicted peptide-MHC specificity, both within each participant and across combined participant data sets. Not all clones reach the TCRdb copy of this immuneACCESS table, which keeps in-frame sequences only. Checked studies attribute under half of the gap to unresolved V genes and leave the rest unexplained. V and J calls and clone size are given by that table; D and trimming were obtained from the DNA. This sample is represented by 50,000 or so clones; about four fifths of them were singletons. The ten largest make up less than 3% of the sample.

Taken from the germline V gene (reference sequence), the CDR1 and CDR2 loops are LGHDT and YNNKEL. V loses 4 bases of germline sequence and J loses 7 bases, and the interval between the two ends is 17 bases. Measured from the cysteine to the phenylalanine, the CDR3 is 15 residues long. CDR3 DNA only is kept here, 45 bases in frame from base 1. The sample's treatment or condition label, in plain terms: suppressive antiretroviral therapy. Cells were stimulated with lysates of CMV-infected fibroblasts at around 10 ug/mL. Memory populations depleted of antigen-responding cells were obtained by sorting nonresponding CD40L-negative CD69-negative CD45RO-high memory CD4+ T cells. HIV-1-infected adults in whom suppressive ART had been started during chronic infection were enrolled as participants. Participants had undetectable plasma HIV-1 RNA below 50 copies/mL for at least 4 years. To be included, a participant needed positive CMV serology and a CD4+ T cell count above 400 cells/uL. Before stimulation, PBMCs were isolated using density centrifugation and depleted of CD8+ T cells. CD8-depleted PBMCs were stimulated for over 15 hours with anti-CD28/CD49d costimulation, CD40-blocking antibody and enfuvirtide to prevent new infections. Cell sorting was done on a Beckman Coulter MoFlo Legacy or XDP sorter, and dead cells were excluded with propidium iodide. The QIAamp DNA Mini Kit was used for genomic DNA extraction from samples above one million cells, and the Quick-DNA Microprep Kit was used otherwise.

The data belong to a study of persistence of HIV-infected CD4 T cells (dated by TCRdb to about 2020). Concerning the study at large: The study isolated CMV- and HIV-1 Gag-responding CD4+ T cells from ART-treated individuals to examine antigen-driven clonal expansion of HIV-1-infected cells. The median time the participants had spent on suppressive ART was more than 7 years. Proviral sequencing was used to assess clonality among infected cells, whereas TCRbeta sequencing gauged the clonality of all cells within each sorted population. Peripheral blood samples of up to 180 mL were collected at multiple time points, except for a couple of participants, who underwent leukapheresis at a single time point. In the cross-participant TCR cluster analysis, roughly 8 participants were included for CMV and roughly 7 participants were included for Gag.

Broad study findings and their caveats: A correlation was observed between TCR oligoclonality and proviral oligoclonality within the same sorted populations. Enrichment of degenerate expanded CDR3beta sequences was found in antigen-responding cells, suggesting convergent selection of CD4+ responses to CMV and Gag. Few individuals were included in the study, and only a limited range of antigens was tested. Restriction of bulk TCR analyses to the rare CMV-responding cells that actually carried HIV-1 proviruses was not possible. Significantly lower TCRbeta richness was observed in CMV- and Gag-responding cells than in anti-CD3/anti-CD28-responding cells, and higher oligoclonality was observed in CMV-responding cells than in CD3/CD28-stimulated and Gag-responding cells.

Source: CD4+ T cells sorted from PBMCs after approximately 19-hour stimulation, taken from a patient who received antiretroviral therapy. The label giving this sample's cell subset or site can be read as: CD40L-CD69- CD45RO-high memory CD4 T cells not responding to CMV lysate. The rearrangement combines TRBV3-1 (or the pseudogene TRBV3-2) with TRBJ2-1; the D gene is perhaps TRBD2, on 5 matching bases. This clonotype originated in an adult man with HIV who was CMV-seropositive. The DNA sequence is as follows: TGTGCCAGCAGCCCTAGGGCTCCCTGGAGGAATGAGCAGTTCTTC. Translated, it reads CASSPRAPWRNEQFF.